The table lists the clone carrying this T cell receptor (beta chain) with a count of one. The data are from a study of blood T cell repertoires in COVID-19. The wider study: Donors in the United States, Italy and Spain gave samples during acute or convalescent COVID-19. From T cells, B-cell-depleted T cells, or PBMCs came the material, which was cDNA or gDNA.

The junction had 5 bases not matched to a gene; V was cut back by 2 bases and J by 0 bases. The CDR3 extends over 16 amino acids. Germline CDR1 is SGHTA and CDR2 is FQGTGA. Authors' methods: By means of reference gene primer amplification, nucleated cell counts were estimated. Assay: immunoSEQ multiplex PCR; the TCRdb copy retains only in-frame clones and omits some. That table is the source of V, J and clone size, and D and trimming were worked out from the DNA. The data contain 93,000 or so clones, about 88% of them singletons. The V and J genes are TRBV7-3 and TRBJ2-3, with 7 positions matching TRBD2. The specimen was peripheral blood. The sequence came from a human donor in a cohort sampled during active COVID-19. The CDR3 DNA follows: TGTGCCAGCAGCTTAGGTATGGGGGGGAGCACAGATACGCAGTATTTT. Translated: CASSLGMGGSTDTQYF.